The 3 T cell receptor beta chains reported below all come from one sample, sequenced in a study of T cells in Graves' hyperthyroidism and ophthalmopathy. What was amplified from RNA transcripts were TCR beta CDR3 regions. First-round RT-PCR targeting the TCR CDR3 was performed with the HTBI primer set. TCRdb recomputed calls from the multiplex PCR reads with MiXCR, one row per CDR3 protein. The profile shows around 620,000 distinct CDR3 sequences, 14% of them singletons. Source material: blood. The origin of the receptors is a young woman with Graves' ophthalmopathy.

This clonotype was observed many times. In DNA, the CDR3 is TGCGCCAGCAGCGCCATCCCAGGGACGAACTATGGCTACACCTTC. As protein: CASSAIPGTNYGYTF. The chain uses TRBV5-1 and TRBJ1-2, with D possibly TRBD1 on 5 matching bases. This CDR3 comprises 15 residues. V gave up 4 bases and J gave up 2 bases, with 15 bases separating them. The V gene's germline CDR1 is SGHRS and CDR2 YFSETQ.

This clonotype has just one count. The chain's CDR3 is CAWRLGGSYNEQFF. As DNA, the CDR3 is TGTGCCTGGAGGCTAGGGGGGAGTTACAATGAGCAGTTCTTC. V usage is TRBV30 and J usage is TRBJ2-1; D may match TRBD1 or TRBD2 (6 bases each). There are 14 residues in the CDR3. Germline CDR1 is GTSNPN and CDR2 is SVGIG (reference sequence). V lost 3 bases and J lost 4, with 13 bases in between. The entire variable domain, with the rest obtained from reference TRBV30 and TRBJ2-1, is as follows: SQTIHQWPATLVQPVGSPLSLECTVEGTSNPNLYWYRQAAGRGLQLLFYSVGIGQISSEVPQNLSASRPQDRQFILSSKKLLLSDSGFYLCAWRLGGSYNEQFFGPGTRLTVL.

This clonotype was observed a few times. Just one base apart from a much larger clone, this may be a read error. This chain uses TRBV2 with TRBJ1-2; TRBD1 might be the D (5 bases). The CDR3 length is 14 residues. The V and J ends lost 6 bases and 0 bases respectively, with 11 bases between them. CDR1 is SNHLY, CDR2 FYNNEI, per germline. CDR3 residues: CASRPRDANYGYTF. The CDR3 coding sequence is TGTGCCAGCAGACCCCGGGACGCTAACTATGGCTACACCTTC.